These 20 T cell receptor beta chains originate from one sample sequenced in a study of CD8+ T cells in alopecia areata. Extracted RNA was reverse transcribed, and the resulting cDNA served as sequencing template. TCRdb's copy holds only in-frame clones and misses some; the assay was immunoSEQ multiplex PCR. This sample has about 180,000 clones, with 53% found just once. Sample treatment: oral pan-JAK inhibitor, 5-10 mg twice daily. The sequencing used CD8+ T cells sorted from blood, collected at week 24, from a patient treated with tofacitinib. The receptors derive from a human donor with alopecia areata.

The chain is built from TRBV9 and TRBJ2-1; D gene ambiguous. Trimming stripped 0 bases from V and 5 bases from J, with 6 bases between. Germline CDR1 is SGDLS and CDR2 is YYNGEE. This CDR3 region has 13 residues. The CDR3 region is CASSVGRNNEQFF. CDR3 DNA: TGTGCCAGCAGCGTAGGGCGGAACAATGAGCAGTTCTTC.

V usage is TRBV15 and J usage is TRBJ2-2; TRBD2 matches at 7 bases. The germline V gene has CDR1 LNHNV and CDR2 YYDKDF (reference sequence). Trimming at V came to 1 base and at J to 0 bases, leaving 8 bases not matched to a gene. This CDR3 has 18 amino acids. The CDR3 sequence is CATSRVAPGGPNTGELFF. The CDR3 nucleotides are TGTGCCACCAGCAGAGTGGCCCCGGGGGGTCCGAACACCGGGGAGCTGTTTTTT.

J is TRBJ1-2 and V is TRBV14; possibly TRBD1 for D (6 bases). The CDR3 totals 14 residues. Per germline, CDR1 SGHDN and CDR2 FVKESK. Between the trimmed V and J ends, which lost 6 bases and 6 bases, there was a span of 17 bases. This chain's CDR3 is CASRQTGWSNGYTF. CDR3 in DNA: TGTGCCAGCAGACAGACAGGATGGAGTAATGGCTACACCTTC. The whole variable domain, filled in from reference TRBV14 and TRBJ1-2, reads EAGVTQFPSHSVIEKGQTVTLRCDPISGHDNLYWYRRVMGKEIKFLLHFVKESKQDESGMPNNRFLAERTGGTYSTLKVQPAELEDSGVYFCASRQTGWSNGYTFGSGTRLTVV.

The chain joins TRBV2 to TRBJ1-2; D may be TRBD1 (5 bases). The CDR3 is 13 amino acids. Germline values: CDR1 SNHLY, CDR2 FYNNEI. Trimming stripped 5 bases from V and 7 bases from J, with 14 bases between. For the CDR3, the DNA is TGTGCCAGCAGTCCGGGGACGACAACTGGCTACACCTTC. As protein: CASSPGTTTGYTF. Based on the CDR3 plus reference TRBV2 and TRBJ1-2, the full variable domain is EPEVTQTPSHQVTQMGQEVILRCVPISNHLYFYWYRQILGQKVEFLVSFYNNEISEKSEIFDDQFSVERPDGSNFTLKIRSTKLEDSAMYFCASSPGTTTGYTFGSGTRLTVV.

The rearrangement uses TRBV12-5 and TRBJ1-1; no definite D call. The CDR3 contains 13 residues. The germline gives CDR1 LGHNT, CDR2 FRNRAP. V shed 3 bases and J shed 5 bases, with 10 bases lying between them. Here the CDR3 DNA reads TGTGCTAGTGGTTTAAACGAGGGAACTGAAGCTTTCTTT. It codes for CASGLNEGTEAFF.

This clone was seen a handful of times. The genes are TRBV5-8 and TRBJ1-1; no clear D. CDR3 size: 13 residues. V dropped 3 bases and J dropped 1 base, with 7 bases sitting between them. Germline values: CDR1 SGHTS, CDR2 YDEGEE. The CDR3 here is CASSSNTNTEAFF. The CDR3 coding sequence is TGTGCCAGCAGCTCTAATACGAACACTGAAGCTTTCTTT.

The chain's CDR3 is CASSPSYGGVDEQFF. The DNA of the CDR3 is TGTGCCAGCAGCCCTAGTTACGGGGGCGTAGATGAGCAGTTCTTC. The rearrangement uses TRBV11-2 and TRBJ2-1; D tentatively fits TRBD1 or TRBD2 (6 bases each). In germline, CDR1 is SGHAT, CDR2 FQNNGV. The CDR3 is 15 amino acids. V was pared by 5 bases and J by 8 bases, with 19 bases between.

This clone was recorded a few times. The chain employs TRBV11-2 and TRBJ2-7; D may correspond to TRBD1 or TRBD2 (6 bases each). V was trimmed by 6 bases and J by 3 bases, leaving 15 bases between them. Germline CDR1 is SGHAT and CDR2 is FQNNGV. The CDR3 loop spans 14 amino acids. The DNA for the CDR3 is TGTGCCAGCAGTCACGCCAGGGGAGGCTACGAGCAGTACTTC. This codes for CASSHARGGYEQYF.

J is TRBJ2-7 and V is TRBV30; D not certain. Germline V gene lookup returns CDR1 GTSNPN and CDR2 SVGIG (reference sequence). This CDR3 has 17 residues. V was shortened by 1 base and J by 3 bases, with 22 bases between the two germline ends. CDR3 DNA sequence: TGTGCCTGGAGTGAGGTTACGGCGACGAGAGCCAACTACGAGCAGTACTTC. Protein sequence: CAWSEVTATRANYEQYF.

In this sample, this clone turned up a few times. The CDR3 sequence: CASSYISTDTQYF. CDR3 DNA: TGTGCCAGCAGTTACATCAGCACAGATACGCAGTATTTT. The chain links TRBV6-5 to TRBJ2-3; no firm D call. This CDR3 contains 13 residues. Germline V gene lookup returns CDR1 MNHEY and CDR2 SVGAGI. Trimming removed 2 bases from V and 0 bases from J, with 3 bases in between.

The table lists this clone with a few counts. The gene calls are TRBV5-6 and TRBJ2-1; D not certain. This CDR3 has 12 residues. The V and J ends lost 0 bases and 5 bases respectively, with 3 bases between them. Germline lookup yields CDR1 SGHDT and CDR2 YYEEEE. The CDR3 here is CASSLEDNEQFF. For the CDR3, the DNA is TGTGCCAGCAGCTTGGAGGACAATGAGCAGTTCTTC.

The V and J genes are TRBV6-5 and TRBJ2-3; D perhaps matches TRBD1 (6 bases). The V gene's germline CDR1 is MNHEY and CDR2 SVGAGI. The CDR3 is 15 residues long. With 2 bases removed from V and 6 bases from J, the gap between germline ends came to 15 bases. CDR3 bases: TGTGCCAGCAGTTACGGGGACACCAGCCCCGATACGCAGTATTTT. The encoded protein is CASSYGDTSPDTQYF.

This sequence joins TRBV6-5 and TRBJ1-1; TRBD1 might be the D (5 bases). The CDR3 is 14 amino acids. Deletions cut 0 bases from V and 7 bases from J, with 12 bases between. Germline V CDR1 and CDR2: MNHEY, SVGAGI. The CDR3 DNA reads as TGTGCCAGCAGTTACTCGTCGGGGGAGGTTGAAGCTTTCTTT. Residues: CASSYSSGEVEAFF.

A few counts support this clone. The chain combines TRBV5-1 with TRBJ2-5, with D possibly being TRBD1 (6 bases). V was cut by 0 bases and J by 5 bases, with 17 bases left in between. Per germline, CDR1 SGHRS and CDR2 YFSETQ. This CDR3 comprises 16 residues. For the CDR3, the DNA is TGCGCCAGCAGCTTGGAAGGTGTGGGGGCCGATGAGACCCAGTACTTC. It is translated as CASSLEGVGADETQYF.

This clone showed up just a few times. The chain combines TRBV7-2 with TRBJ2-3; a possible D gene is TRBD2 (5 bases). Germline V gene data show CDR1 as SGHTA and CDR2 as FQGNSA. V gave up 5 bases and J gave up 12 bases, with 15 bases separating them. The CDR3 extends over 12 amino acids. The CDR3 is CASSPSGVRQYF. CDR3 sequence (DNA): TGTGCCAGCAGCCCCTCCGGGGTGAGACAGTATTTT.

This clone was recorded once. This chain connects TRBV30 to TRBJ2-7, with 9 nucleotides matching TRBD1. The CDR3 is 14 amino acids. Germline V lookup: CDR1 GTSNPN, CDR2 SVGIG (reference sequence). Trimming cost V 3 bases and J 2 bases; bases outside gene matches: 5. DNA for the CDR3: TGTGCCTGGAGGCCCGGGACAGGGACCTACGAGCAGTACTTC. It encodes CAWRPGTGTYEQYF. The variable domain in full, with the rest retrieved from reference TRBV30 and TRBJ2-7, is SQTIHQWPATLVQPVGSPLSLECTVEGTSNPNLYWYRQAAGRGLQLLFYSVGIGQISSEVPQNLSASRPQDRQFILSSKKLLLSDSGFYLCAWRPGTGTYEQYFGPGTRLTVT.

The rearrangement links TRBV7-2 to TRBJ2-1; 12 nucleotides line up with TRBD2. Germline trimming cut 5 bases from V and 4 bases from J; bases unmatched to any gene: 6. CDR1 is SGHTA, CDR2 FQGNSA, per germline. The CDR3 sequence is 16 residues long. CDR3 nucleotides: TGTGCCAGCAGCGGAGGACTAGCGGGGCCATACAATGAGCAGTTCTTC. Its protein product is CASSGGLAGPYNEQFF.

J is TRBJ2-7 and V is TRBV4-3; 8 nucleotides agree with TRBD2. Germline CDR1 reads LGHNA; CDR2 reads YSLEER. The CDR3 extends over 15 amino acids. Trimming removed 0 bases from V and 2 bases from J; junction bases left unmatched: 3. In DNA form, the CDR3 reads TGCGCCAGCAGCCAAGACACTAGCGGAACCTACGAGCAGTACTTC. This encodes CASSQDTSGTYEQYF.

This clone was picked up a small number of times. The gene calls are TRBV13 and TRBJ2-1, with TRBD2 identical over 10 bases. V lost 5 bases, J lost 7 bases, and 5 bases stayed unmatched. This CDR3 comprises 14 residues. Germline values: CDR1 PRHDT, CDR2 FYEKMQ (reference sequence). CDR3 coding DNA: TGTGCCAGCAGCCTTAGCGGGGGGTGGAATGAGCAGTTCTTC. This translates into CASSLSGGWNEQFF.

V gene TRBV5-6 combines with J gene TRBJ2-2, with D tentatively TRBD1 (6 bases). Germline-derived CDR1 and CDR2 are SGHDT and YYEEEE. Between the trimmed V and J ends, which lost 4 bases and 7 bases, there was a span of 11 bases. The CDR3 runs 13 residues. Here the CDR3 DNA reads TGTGCCAGCAGCCTCTGGGGGCACGGGGAGCTGTTTTTT. It specifies CASSLWGHGELFF.